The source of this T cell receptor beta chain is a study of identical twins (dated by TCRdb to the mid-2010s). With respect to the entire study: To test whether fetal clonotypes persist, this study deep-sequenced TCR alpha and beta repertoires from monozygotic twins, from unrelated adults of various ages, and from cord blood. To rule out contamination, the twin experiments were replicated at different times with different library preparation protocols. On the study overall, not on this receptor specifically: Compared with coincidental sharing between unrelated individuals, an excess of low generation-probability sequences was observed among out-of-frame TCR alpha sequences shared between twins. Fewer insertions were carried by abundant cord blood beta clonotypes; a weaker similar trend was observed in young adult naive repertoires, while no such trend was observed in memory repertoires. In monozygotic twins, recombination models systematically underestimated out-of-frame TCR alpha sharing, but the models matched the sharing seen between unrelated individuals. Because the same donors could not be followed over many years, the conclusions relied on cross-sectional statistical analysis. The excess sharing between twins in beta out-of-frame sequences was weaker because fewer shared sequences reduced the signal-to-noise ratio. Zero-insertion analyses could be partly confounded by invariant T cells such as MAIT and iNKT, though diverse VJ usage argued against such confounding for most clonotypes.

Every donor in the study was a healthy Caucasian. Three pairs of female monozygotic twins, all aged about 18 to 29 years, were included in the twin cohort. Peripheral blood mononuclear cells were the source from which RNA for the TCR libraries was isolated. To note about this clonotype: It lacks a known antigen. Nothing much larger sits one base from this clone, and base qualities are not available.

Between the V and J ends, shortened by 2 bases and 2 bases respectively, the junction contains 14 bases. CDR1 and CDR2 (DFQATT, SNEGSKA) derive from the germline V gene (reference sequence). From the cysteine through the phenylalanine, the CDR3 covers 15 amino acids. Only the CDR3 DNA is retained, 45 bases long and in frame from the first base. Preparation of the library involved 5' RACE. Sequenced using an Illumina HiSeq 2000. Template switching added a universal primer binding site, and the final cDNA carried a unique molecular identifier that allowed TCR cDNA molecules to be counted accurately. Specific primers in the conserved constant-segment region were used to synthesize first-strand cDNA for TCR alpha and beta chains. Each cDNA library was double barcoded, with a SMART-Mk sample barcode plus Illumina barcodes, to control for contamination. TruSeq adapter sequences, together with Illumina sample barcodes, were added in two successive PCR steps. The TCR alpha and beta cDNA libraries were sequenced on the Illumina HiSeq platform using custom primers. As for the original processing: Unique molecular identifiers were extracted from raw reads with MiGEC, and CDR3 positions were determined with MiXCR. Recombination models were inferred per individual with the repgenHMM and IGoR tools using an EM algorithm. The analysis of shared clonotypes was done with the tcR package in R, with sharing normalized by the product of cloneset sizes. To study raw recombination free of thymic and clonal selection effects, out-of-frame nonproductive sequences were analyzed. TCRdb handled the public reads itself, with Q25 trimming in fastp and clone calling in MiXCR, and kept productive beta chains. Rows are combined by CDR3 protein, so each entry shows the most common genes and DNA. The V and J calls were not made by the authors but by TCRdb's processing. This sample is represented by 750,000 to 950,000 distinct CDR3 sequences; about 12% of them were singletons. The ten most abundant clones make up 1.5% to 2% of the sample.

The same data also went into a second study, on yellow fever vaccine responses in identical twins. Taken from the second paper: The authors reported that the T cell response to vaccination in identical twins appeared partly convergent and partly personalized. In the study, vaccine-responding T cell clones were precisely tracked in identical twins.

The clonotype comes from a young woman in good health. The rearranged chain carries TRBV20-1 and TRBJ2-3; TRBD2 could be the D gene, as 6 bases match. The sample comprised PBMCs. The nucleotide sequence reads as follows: TGCAGTGCTAGAAGCGCCGCGGGAAACACAGATACGCAGTATTTT. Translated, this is CSARSAAGNTDTQYF.